The clone carrying this TCR beta chain was detected only a few times. What it binds is unknown. TCRdb re-called the reads through MiXCR, storing one row per CDR3 protein. The sample records about 62,000 distinct CDR3 sequences, 55% to 65% being singletons. This specimen comes from a study of type 1 regulatory T cells. The ends were cut back, 1 base at V and 5 bases at J, with 6 bases in the middle. The germline gives CDR1 DFQATT, CDR2 SNEGSKA (reference sequence). The CDR3 consists of 12 residues. Specimen: cultured non-Tr1 T cells, either the whole culture or a sorted T cell fraction (not recorded which). This receptor was identified in a human donor in good health. The chain joins TRBV20-1 to TRBJ2-1; no clear D. DNA for the CDR3: TGCAGTGCTAGAGGCCTAAACAATGAGCAGTTCTTC. Residues: CSARGLNNEQFF.